The 30 T cell receptor beta chains below come from one sample, sequenced in a study of blood T cell repertoires in COVID-19. Clones were sequenced by immunoSEQ multiplex PCR, and TCRdb holds only the in-frame ones, with some missing. The sample includes hundreds of thousands of clones, 80% to 90% of them seen just once. Sequencing used peripheral blood. The receptors derive from a woman aged 70-85 years with COVID-19, enrolled during active disease.

The genes are TRBV28 and TRBJ2-7; 10 bases line up with TRBD2. This CDR3 is 15 amino acids long. The V gene's germline CDR1 is MDHEN and CDR2 SYDVKM. J was trimmed by 6 bases and V by 6 bases; bases with no gene match: 11. CDR3 sequence reads: CASSERGTSALEQYF. The CDR3 DNA sequence: TGTGCCAGCAGCGAACGGGGGACTAGCGCCCTCGAGCAGTACTTC.

This sequence joins TRBV30 and TRBJ2-2; 7 positions match TRBD2. The CDR3 consists of 15 residues. V shed 0 bases, J shed 7 bases, and the junction held 8 bases outside the gene matches. Germline V CDR1 and CDR2: GTSNPN, SVGIG (reference sequence). As DNA, the CDR3 is TGTGCCTGGAGTGTACTTGGGGGGAGGGGCGGGGAGCTGTTTTTT. Translated, it gives CAWSVLGGRGGELFF.

Only a few counts were recorded for this clone. The chain links TRBV30 to TRBJ1-4; tentatively, D is TRBD1 (5 bases). Germline V CDR1 and CDR2: GTSNPN, SVGIG (reference sequence). Trimming pared 0 bases from V and 7 bases from J, leaving 9 bases between. This CDR3 spans 13 amino acids. The CDR3 nucleotides read TGTGCCTGGAGTGTTATAAGGGGTGAAAAACTGTTTTTT. This gives the protein CAWSVIRGEKLFF.

The chain combines TRBV28 with TRBJ1-5; D uncertain. The CDR3 has 12 residues. The V gene lost 5 bases and the J gene lost 5 bases, with 7 bases spanning the gap. Germline V CDR1 and CDR2: MDHEN, SYDVKM. The CDR3 protein is CASSPVDQPQHF. Here the CDR3 DNA reads TGTGCCAGCAGTCCGGTAGATCAGCCCCAGCATTTT.

The V and J genes are TRBV4-3 and TRBJ1-1, with a tentative D call TRBD1 (5 bases). There are 15 residues in the CDR3. Trimming shortened V by 2 bases and J by 6 bases, and 16 bases separated the two germline ends. Germline V lookup: CDR1 LGHNA, CDR2 YSLEER. CDR3 coding DNA: TGCGCCAGCAGCCAACGGGGGGGAGGGATATCTGAAGCTTTCTTT. It specifies CASSQRGGGISEAFF.

This chain uses TRBV24-1 with TRBJ1-5; D remains ambiguous. Germline V CDR1 and CDR2: KGHDR, SFDVKD. Trimming shortened V by 4 bases and J by 1 base, and 10 bases separated the two germline ends. The CDR3 spans 15 residues. CDR3 DNA sequence: TGTGCCACCAGTGAGACGGGGTTGAGCAATCAGCCCCAGCATTTT. This gives the protein CATSETGLSNQPQHF.

The genes are TRBV30 and TRBJ2-7; D gene ambiguous. Germline lookup yields CDR1 GTSNPN and CDR2 SVGIG (reference sequence). The CDR3 runs to 11 residues. V was pared by 3 bases and J by 8 bases, with 11 bases between. CDR3 sequence (DNA): TGTGCCTGGAGCGATATCTATAAGCAGTACTTC. Residues: CAWSDIYKQYF.

The V and J genes are TRBV10-3 and TRBJ1-6, with TRBD1 matching 8 bases. Unmatched junction bases numbered 7, after V lost 3 bases and J lost 6 bases. Germline CDR1 and CDR2: ENHRY and SYGVKD. CDR3 length: 16 amino acids. In DNA form, the CDR3 reads TGTGCCATCAGTGACAGAGCAGGGGGCGGTAATTCACCCCTCCACTTT. Protein sequence: CAISDRAGGGNSPLHF.

CDR3 sequence reads: CASSKKQGGDYEQYF. The CDR3 DNA sequence: TGTGCCAGTAGTAAGAAACAGGGGGGGGACTACGAGCAGTACTTC. The chain combines TRBV19 with TRBJ2-7, with D possibly being TRBD1 (8 bases). V lost 4 bases and J lost 3, with 16 bases in between. The germline gives CDR1 LNHDA, CDR2 SQIVND (reference sequence). This CDR3 contains 15 residues.

This chain links TRBV6-5 with TRBJ1-3, with 8 bases identical to TRBD1. The CDR3 runs to 15 residues. Germline V lookup: CDR1 MNHEY, CDR2 SVGAGI. J lost 0 bases, V lost 4 bases, and 2 bases had no gene match. The chain's CDR3 is CASSWDRYSGNTIYF. CDR3 sequence (DNA): TGTGCCAGCAGTTGGGACAGGTACTCTGGAAACACCATATATTTT.

V and J are TRBV5-1 and TRBJ2-1, with D uncertain. In germline, CDR1 is SGHRS, CDR2 YFSETQ. This CDR3 has 15 residues. V was cut by 0 bases and J by 4 bases, with 11 bases left in between. The CDR3 region is CASSLVQVEYNEQFF. In nucleotides, the CDR3 is TGCGCCAGCAGCTTGGTTCAGGTGGAATACAATGAGCAGTTCTTC.

J is TRBJ2-2 and V is TRBV5-4; D gene uncertain. Trimming removed 1 base from V and 0 bases from J, with 7 bases in between. Germline V lookup: CDR1 SGHNT, CDR2 YYREEE (reference sequence). This CDR3 has 15 amino acids. CDR3 region: CASSLQVANTGELFF. The CDR3 DNA reads as TGTGCCAGCAGCTTGCAGGTCGCGAACACCGGGGAGCTGTTTTTT.

The V gene is TRBV4-1, the J gene TRBJ2-7; possible D gene TRBD2, 5 bases. The V gene lost 0 bases and the J gene lost 4 bases, with 16 bases spanning the gap. The CDR3 runs 16 residues. Germline V CDR1 and CDR2: MGHRA, YSYEKL. The CDR3 DNA reads TGCGCCAGCAGCCAAGATATCAGCGGCTCCAAGTACGAGCAGTACTTC. Protein: CASSQDISGSKYEQYF.

The chain links TRBV5-1 to TRBJ1-1; 9 nucleotides match TRBD1. With 2 bases clipped from V and 10 bases from J, the junction kept 9 bases outside the gene matches. The CDR3 is 14 residues long. CDR1 and CDR2 from the germline V gene are SGHRS and YFSETQ. CDR3 coding DNA: TGCGCCAGCAGCTTAAATAGACAGGGGGAGGGAGCTTTCTTT. Translation gives CASSLNRQGEGAFF. Combining the CDR3 with reference TRBV5-1 and TRBJ1-1 gives the whole variable domain KAGVTQTPRYLIKTRGQQVTLSCSPISGHRSVSWYQQTPGQGLQFLFEYFSETQRNKGNFPGRFSGRQFSNSRSEMNVSTLELGDSALYLCASSLNRQGEGAFFGQGTRLTVV.

This chain links TRBV6-5 with TRBJ1-1; D perhaps matches TRBD1 (6 bases). Germline V lookup: CDR1 MNHEY, CDR2 SVGAGI. V was clipped by 6 bases and J by 0 bases, with 14 bases between them. This CDR3 contains 15 residues. CDR3 DNA sequence: TGTGCCAGCAGCTCCAGACAGGTTATGAACACTGAAGCTTTCTTT. Protein: CASSSRQVMNTEAFF.

This chain links TRBV7-9 with TRBJ1-4; maybe TRBD1 (6 bases). CDR3 length: 15 residues. CDR1 and CDR2 (germline): SEHNR, FQNEAQ (reference sequence). Trimming pared 5 bases from V and 7 bases from J, leaving 17 bases between. The CDR3 region is CASSPTGSILEKLFF. CDR3 nucleotides: TGTGCCAGCAGCCCCACAGGGTCCATACTTGAAAAACTGTTTTTT.

The V call is TRBV15, the J call TRBJ2-1; TRBD2 matches at 13 bases. This CDR3 has 13 amino acids. V dropped 9 bases and J dropped 8; count of bases not matched to a gene: 4. CDR1 LNHNV and CDR2 YYDKDF come from the germline V gene (reference sequence). The CDR3 DNA follows: TGTGCCACAAGGACTAGCGGGAGACATGAGCAGTTCTTC. Residues: CATRTSGRHEQFF.

The chain combines TRBV25-1 with TRBJ1-6; D might be TRBD1 (5 bases). V was shortened by 8 bases and J by 1 base, with 12 bases between the two germline ends. The CDR3 is made up of 15 amino acids. Germline V CDR1 and CDR2: MGHDK, SYGVNS. The chain's CDR3 is CASGGGRSYNSPLHF. The DNA for the CDR3 is TGTGCCAGCGGGGGAGGACGTTCCTATAATTCACCCCTCCACTTT.

Here the CDR3 reads CAWRGQGAGVIGNTEAFF. CDR3 bases: TGTGCCTGGAGAGGGCAAGGGGCAGGAGTTATCGGGAACACTGAAGCTTTCTTT. The chain links TRBV30 to TRBJ1-1; possible D gene TRBD1, 5 bases. Deletions cut 3 bases from V and 1 base from J, with 24 bases between. CDR3 length: 18 residues. The V gene's germline CDR1 is GTSNPN and CDR2 SVGIG (reference sequence).

This chain links TRBV2 with TRBJ2-1; 10 positions agree with TRBD2. CDR3 length: 15 amino acids. The germline V gene encodes CDR1 SNHLY and CDR2 FYNNEI. V dropped 7 bases and J dropped 6; count of bases not matched to a gene: 9. The DNA of the CDR3 is TGTGCCAGCAAAGGAGCGGGAGGGCCGGTCAATGAGCAGTTCTTC. Its protein is CASKGAGGPVNEQFF.

This sequence joins TRBV6-5 and TRBJ1-5; weak D call: TRBD1 (6 bases). The CDR3 loop spans 13 amino acids. V lost 2 bases and J 6 bases, leaving 8 bases between the germline ends. Germline V gene sequence: CDR1 MNHEY, CDR2 SVGAGI. CDR3 nucleotides: TGTGCCAGCAGTTACACAGGGAGTCAGCCCCAGCATTTT. Its protein is CASSYTGSQPQHF.

CDR3 nucleotides: TGTGCCTGGAAGCAGCTAGCCGCTTCCTACGAGCAGTACTTC. It specifies CAWKQLAASYEQYF. V gene TRBV30 combines with J gene TRBJ2-7; weak D call: TRBD2 (5 bases). CDR3 length: 14 amino acids. Trimming took off 4 bases at V and 1 base at J, with 14 bases between the two ends. CDR1 GTSNPN and CDR2 SVGIG come from the germline V gene (reference sequence).

V and J are TRBV19 and TRBJ2-7, with D possibly matching TRBD2 (6 bases). This CDR3 contains 14 residues. V was trimmed by 7 bases and J by 4 bases, leaving 17 bases between them. Germline values: CDR1 LNHDA, CDR2 SQIVND (reference sequence). CDR3: CASKGLEGQYEQYF. The CDR3 nucleotides are TGTGCCAGTAAAGGTTTGGAGGGCCAATACGAGCAGTACTTC. The whole variable domain, filled in from reference TRBV19 and TRBJ2-7, reads DGGITQSPKYLFRKEGQNVTLSCEQNLNHDAMYWYRQDPGQGLRLIYYSQIVNDFQKGDIAEGYSVSREKKESFPLTVTSAQKNPTAFYLCASKGLEGQYEQYFGPGTRLTVT.

This rearrangement joins TRBV6-5 to TRBJ2-7; D possibly corresponds to TRBD2 (6 bases). Looked up from germline, CDR1 is MNHEY and CDR2 is SVGAGI. V was pared by 6 bases and J by 2 bases, with 14 bases between. CDR3 length: 14 residues. DNA of the CDR3: TGTGCCAGCAGAGGTACTAGCAGCCCCTACGAGCAGTACTTC. Its translation is CASRGTSSPYEQYF.

V usage is TRBV2 and J usage is TRBJ2-3; 8 bases fit TRBD2. The CDR3 sequence is 14 residues long. V lost 5 bases, J lost 3 bases, and 4 bases stayed unmatched. Germline CDR1 is SNHLY and CDR2 is FYNNEI. CDR3 DNA: TGTGCCAGCAGTAGCGGGAGTGAGACAGATACGCAGTATTTT. Its translation is CASSSGSETDTQYF. Based on the CDR3 plus reference TRBV2 and TRBJ2-3, the full variable domain is EPEVTQTPSHQVTQMGQEVILRCVPISNHLYFYWYRQILGQKVEFLVSFYNNEISEKSEIFDDQFSVERPDGSNFTLKIRSTKLEDSAMYFCASSSGSETDTQYFGPGTRLTVL.

The chain links TRBV27 to TRBJ2-7, with a possible D match to TRBD1 (6 bases). Trimming shortened V by 4 bases and J by 8 bases, and 9 bases separated the two germline ends. This CDR3 region has 11 residues. Germline V CDR1 and CDR2: MNHEY, SMNVEV (reference sequence). The chain's CDR3 is CASSSQGKQYF. The DNA for the CDR3 is TGTGCCAGCAGTTCCCAGGGGAAGCAGTACTTC.

This sequence joins TRBV4-3 and TRBJ2-2; maybe TRBD1 (5 bases). The length of the CDR3 is 16 residues. Germline CDR1 reads LGHNA; CDR2 reads YSLEER. Trimming shortened V by 0 bases and J by 6 bases, and 14 bases separated the two germline ends. CDR3 in amino acids: CASSQDLMGRPGELFF. CDR3 nucleotides: TGCGCCAGCAGCCAAGATCTTATGGGGCGACCCGGGGAGCTGTTTTTT.

The rearrangement links TRBV5-1 to TRBJ2-2, with D unresolved. CDR3 size: 15 residues. Germline loops: CDR1 SGHRS, CDR2 YFSETQ. Deletions cut 2 bases from V and 2 bases from J, with 10 bases between. As DNA, the CDR3 is TGCGCCAGCAGCTTTCGGCTAGGAAACACCGGGGAGCTGTTTTTT. Translating gives CASSFRLGNTGELFF.

CDR3 DNA: TGTGCCACAGGTGGGCCAGATACGCAGTATTTT. Translated, it gives CATGGPDTQYF. V is TRBV11-3 and J is TRBJ2-3, with D unresolved. This CDR3 is built from 11 residues. V lost 10 bases and J 4 bases, leaving 9 bases between the germline ends. Germline CDR1 is SGHNT and CDR2 is YENEEA.

The chain links TRBV28 to TRBJ1-2; D gene unclear. Trimming left V 7 bases short and J 3 bases short, with 12 bases between. Germline assignment: CDR1 MDHEN and CDR2 SYDVKM. CDR3 size: 13 residues. The CDR3 sequence: CASTPAGDYGYTF. CDR3 DNA: TGTGCCAGCACCCCGGCCGGGGACTATGGCTACACCTTC.